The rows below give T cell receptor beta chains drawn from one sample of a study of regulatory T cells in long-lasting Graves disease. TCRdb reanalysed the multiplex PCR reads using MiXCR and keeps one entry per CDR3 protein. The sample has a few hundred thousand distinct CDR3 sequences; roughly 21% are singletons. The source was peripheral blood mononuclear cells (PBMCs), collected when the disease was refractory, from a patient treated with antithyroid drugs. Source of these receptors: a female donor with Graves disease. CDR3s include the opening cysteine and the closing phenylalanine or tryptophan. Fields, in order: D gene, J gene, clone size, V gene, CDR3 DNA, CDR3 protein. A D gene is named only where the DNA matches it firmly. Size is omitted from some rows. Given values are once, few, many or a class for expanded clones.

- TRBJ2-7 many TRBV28 TGTGCCAGCTCCAATACAGGATACGAGCAGTACTTC CASSNTGYEQYF
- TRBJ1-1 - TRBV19 TGTGCCAGTATTACCCGGGACGGGGGGCTGACTGAAGCTTTCTTT CASITRDGGLTEAFF
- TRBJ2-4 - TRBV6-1 TGTGCCAGCCGAGATTGGAACATTCAGTACTTC CASRDWNIQYF
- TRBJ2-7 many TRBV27 TGTGCCAGCAGTCCCCTAGGGCAGGGCGGCCCCTACGAGCAGTACTTC CASSPLGQGGPYEQYF
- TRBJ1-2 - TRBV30 TGTGCCTGGACCTCCCCTCAAGGGAGTAGGGTCTATGGCTACACCTTC CAWTSPQGSRVYGYTF
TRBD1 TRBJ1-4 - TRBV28 TGTACCAGTTCACCTCAGGGGGCTAATGAAAAACTGTTTTTT CTSSPQGANEKLFF
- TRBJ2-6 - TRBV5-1 TGCGCCAGCAGCTTGGTACCGACCTCTGGGGCCAACGTCCTGACTTTC CASSLVPTSGANVLTF
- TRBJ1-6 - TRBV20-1 TGCAGTGCTGCTGTGGTTTATAATTCACCCCTCCACTTT CSAAVVYNSPLHF
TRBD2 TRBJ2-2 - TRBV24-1 TGTGCCACCAGTGACTTCGGGACTAGCGGGACCGGGGAGCTGTTTTTT CATSDFGTSGTGELFF
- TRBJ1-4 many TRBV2 TGTGCCAGCAGTGAAAACAGTATTAATGAAAAACTGTTTTTT CASSENSINEKLFF
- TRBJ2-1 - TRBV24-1 TGTGCCACCAGTGATTTTAGCCCCCGGCAGTTCTTC CATSDFSPRQFF
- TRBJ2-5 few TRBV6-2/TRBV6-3 TGTGCCAGCAGTTACTCGATGGAGCTAGAGCAAGAGACCCAGTACTTC CASSYSMELEQETQYF
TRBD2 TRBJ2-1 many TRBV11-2 TGTGCCAGCAGCTTAGGTCCGGGGACTAACTACAATGAGCAGTTCTTC CASSLGPGTNYNEQFF
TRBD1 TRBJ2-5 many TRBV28 TGTGCCAGCAGTTTAAGTGGACAGGGCCAAGAGACCCAGTACTTC CASSLSGQGQETQYF
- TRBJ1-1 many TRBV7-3 TGTGCCAGCAGCTACGACAAAACCGGGGTAGCTTTCTTT CASSYDKTGVAFF
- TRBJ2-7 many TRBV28 TGTGCCAGCAGCCCTCCGAGGCCGGTGCCCTACGAGCAGTACTTC CASSPPRPVPYEQYF
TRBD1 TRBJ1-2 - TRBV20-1 TGCAGTGCTAGAGATCAGCGGACAGGGGATGTTGGCTACACCTTC CSARDQRTGDVGYTF